These 7 T cell receptor beta chains were all obtained from the same sample, sequenced in a study of Ad26.COV2.S vaccination and SARS-CoV-2 variants. Treatment denoted: some 20 received Ad26.COV2.S at low or high dose, single or two shots; roughly five received placebo; per-sample allocation not given. Specimen acquisition occurred on day 63 following the initial vaccine or placebo injection. The protocol was immunoSEQ multiplex PCR, while the TCRdb copy is restricted to in-frame clones and leaves out a portion. Among about 350,000 clones listed, more than 75% were seen once. Sequencing used peripheral blood, obtained in a trial of Ad26.COV2.S vaccine versus placebo. The receptor source for this set is a person aged 18 to 59 who received the Ad26.COV2.S COVID-19 vaccine or a placebo.

The chain links TRBV10-1 to TRBJ2-2; no definite D call. Trimming left V 4 bases short and J 4 bases short, with 13 bases between. This CDR3 is 15 amino acids long. Germline values: CDR1 WNHNN, CDR2 SYGVQD (reference sequence). The CDR3 DNA reads as TGCGCCAGCAGTGGGGGTAGGACGGGCACCGGGGAGCTGTTTTTT. It yields the protein CASSGGRTGTGELFF.

The gene calls are TRBV29-1 and TRBJ2-7, with TRBD2 identical over 8 bases. This CDR3 contains 13 residues. The V gene end was trimmed by 7 bases and the J gene end by 2 bases; junction bases not matched to a gene: 7. Looked up from germline, CDR1 is SQVTM and CDR2 is ANQGSEA. The CDR3 bases are TGCAGCGGCGGGGGGACTGGCACCTACGAGCAGTACTTC. It encodes CSGGGTGTYEQYF.

The V gene is TRBV5-1, the J gene TRBJ2-7; possibly TRBD1 for D (6 bases). The CDR3 has 13 residues. V lost 4 bases to trimming and J lost 2 bases, with 10 bases between them. Germline loops: CDR1 SGHRS, CDR2 YFSETQ. The CDR3 spells CASSGGTTYEQYF. CDR3 nucleotide sequence: TGCGCCAGCAGCGGGGGCACCACCTACGAGCAGTACTTC.

The chain recombines TRBV9 with TRBJ2-7; D perhaps matches TRBD1 (6 bases). V lost 0 bases to trimming and J lost 2 bases, with 9 bases between them. The CDR3 extends over 14 amino acids. Germline CDR1 reads SGDLS; CDR2 reads YYNGEE. This chain's CDR3 is CASSVGAGAYEQYF. CDR3 nucleotides: TGTGCCAGCAGCGTAGGGGCAGGGGCCTACGAGCAGTACTTC. The whole variable domain, remainder taken from reference TRBV9 and TRBJ2-7, is DSGVTQTPKHLITATGQRVTLRCSPRSGDLSVYWYQQSLDQGLQFLIQYYNGEERAKGNILERFSAQQFPDLHSELNLSSLELGDSALYFCASSVGAGAYEQYFGPGTRLTVT.

This clone came up once. Other DNA sequences in the same sample also yield this CDR3. The chain has TRBV7-2 and TRBJ1-2; the D gene is possibly TRBD1 (5 bases). CDR3 length equals 14 residues. Per germline, CDR1 SGHTA and CDR2 FQGNSA. V gave up 1 base and J gave up 5 bases, with 11 bases separating them. The chain's CDR3 is CASSLVAGNYGYTF. CDR3 DNA sequence: TGTGCCAGCAGCTTAGTGGCAGGGAATTATGGCTACACCTTC.

CDR3 sequence: CAWKILGGRALGTDTQYF. The CDR3 DNA is TGTGCCTGGAAAATATTGGGCGGGAGGGCCCTCGGAACAGATACGCAGTATTTT. This chain joins TRBV30 and TRBJ2-3; 9 nucleotides line up with TRBD2. Per the germline V gene, CDR1 is GTSNPN and CDR2 is SVGIG (reference sequence). This CDR3 has 18 amino acids. V trimming: 4 bases; J trimming: 3 bases; junction bases outside the gene matches: 17. Full variable domain (missing parts from reference TRBV30 and TRBJ2-3): SQTIHQWPATLVQPVGSPLSLECTVEGTSNPNLYWYRQAAGRGLQLLFYSVGIGQISSEVPQNLSASRPQDRQFILSSKKLLLSDSGFYLCAWKILGGRALGTDTQYFGPGTRLTVL.

J is TRBJ2-1 and V is TRBV19, with TRBD2 identical over 14 bases. The CDR3 is made up of 17 amino acids. The V gene's germline CDR1 is LNHDA and CDR2 SQIVND (reference sequence). Germline trimming cut 0 bases from V and 8 bases from J; bases unmatched to any gene: 6. The CDR3 reads CASSIDREGLAGDEQFF. The CDR3 DNA follows: TGTGCCAGTAGTATAGATCGGGAGGGACTAGCGGGGGATGAGCAGTTCTTC.